Below, 17 T cell receptor beta chains from the same sample are listed, as sequenced in a study of T cells after somatic rescue of genetic block. Here immunoSEQ multiplex PCR was the method, and the copy in TCRdb shows in-frame clones only, minus some. The sample consists of about 7,000 clones, about 81% of them appearing once. The sample was peripheral blood mononuclear cells (PBMCs). All receptors derive from a boy aged 10-17 years.

This sequence joins TRBV6-5 and TRBJ2-1; possible D gene TRBD1, 5 bases. Germline V lookup: CDR1 MNHEY, CDR2 SVGAGI. V gave up 7 bases and J gave up 9 bases, with 10 bases separating them. The CDR3 is 11 amino acids. CDR3 in amino acids: CASTQGAEQFF. CDR3 DNA sequence: TGTGCCAGCACTCAGGGCGCTGAGCAGTTCTTC.

The rearrangement links TRBV20-1 to TRBJ2-5; no reliable D call. V gave up 0 bases and J gave up 7 bases, with 0 bases separating them. CDR3 size: 9 residues. The V gene's germline CDR1 is DFQATT and CDR2 SNEGSKA (reference sequence). This CDR3 is CSARETQYF. DNA for the CDR3: TGCAGTGCTAGAGAGACCCAGTACTTC.

The chain carries TRBV28 and TRBJ1-3; D call uncertain. Trimming shortened V by 3 bases and J by 4 bases, and 10 bases separated the two germline ends. This CDR3 is 14 amino acids long. Germline V gene sequence: CDR1 MDHEN, CDR2 SYDVKM. The chain's CDR3 is CASSFLGVGNTIYF. DNA of the CDR3: TGTGCCAGCAGTTTCCTGGGCGTCGGAAACACCATATATTTT.

V is TRBV4-1 and J is TRBJ2-1, with TRBD1 identical over 7 bases. CDR1 and CDR2 from the germline V gene are MGHRA and YSYEKL. The CDR3 consists of 16 residues. V was pared by 1 base and J by 4 bases, with 7 bases of the junction left unmatched. CDR3 nucleotides: TGCGCCAGCAGCCAAGTGCGCAACAGGGGTTACAATGAGCAGTTCTTC. It encodes CASSQVRNRGYNEQFF.

This rearrangement joins TRBV7-2 to TRBJ1-6; a possible D gene is TRBD1 (5 bases). Trimming removed 3 bases at V and 8 bases at J, with 5 bases between. There are 12 residues in the CDR3. Germline V gene data show CDR1 as SGHTA and CDR2 as FQGNSA. CDR3 amino acids: CASSLGDSPLHF. The CDR3 nucleotides read TGTGCCAGCAGCTTGGGGGATTCACCCCTCCACTTT.

The rearrangement joins TRBV4-1 to TRBJ2-5; tentative D call: TRBD1 (5 bases). The CDR3 sequence is 14 residues long. Germline lookup yields CDR1 MGHRA and CDR2 YSYEKL. V lost 2 bases, J lost 3 bases, and 10 bases lay in between. The CDR3 here is CASSQIGVKETQYF. The CDR3 coding sequence is TGCGCCAGCAGCCAAATAGGGGTGAAAGAGACCCAGTACTTC.

CDR3 DNA: TGTGCCAGCAGCGTAGTGGCGGGAGGGGGCTCCTACAATGAGCAGTTCTTC. Encoded protein: CASSVVAGGGSYNEQFF. The chain couples TRBV9 to TRBJ2-1; 9 nucleotides agree with TRBD2. The CDR3 runs 17 residues. Germline-derived CDR1 and CDR2 are SGDLS and YYNGEE. The V segment lost 0 bases and the J segment 0 bases; nucleotides outside the gene matches: 4.

This chain connects TRBV18 to TRBJ2-7; tentative D call: TRBD2 (6 bases). The germline V and J ends were trimmed by 3 bases and 3 bases, with 12 bases remaining between them. The CDR3 loop spans 14 amino acids. The germline V gene encodes CDR1 KGHSH and CDR2 LQKENI. In nucleotides, the CDR3 is TGTGCCAGCTCACCGTCAAGGGGAGGCTACGAGCAGTACTTC. It translates to CASSPSRGGYEQYF.

This rearrangement joins TRBV5-4 to TRBJ2-5; D is ambiguous. With 0 bases removed from V and 1 base from J, the gap between germline ends came to 10 bases. Germline V gene lookup returns CDR1 SGHNT and CDR2 YYREEE (reference sequence). The CDR3 runs 15 residues. Here the CDR3 reads CASSLASAAQETQYF. CDR3 in DNA: TGTGCCAGCAGCTTGGCCTCGGCAGCCCAAGAGACCCAGTACTTC.

V is TRBV2 and J is TRBJ2-5; TRBD1 might be the D (6 bases). Germline V gene sequence: CDR1 SNHLY, CDR2 FYNNEI. Between the trimmed V and J ends, which lost 6 bases and 3 bases, there was a span of 11 bases. This CDR3 comprises 13 residues. The CDR3 coding sequence is TGTGCCAGCAGGCCGGACAGAAAAGAGACCCAGTACTTC. Protein product: CASRPDRKETQYF.

The rearrangement links TRBV7-2 to TRBJ1-1; D is unclear. The CDR3 is 13 amino acids. The V gene's germline CDR1 is SGHTA and CDR2 FQGNSA. The V end was cut by 5 bases, the J end by 10 bases, with 17 bases between. The CDR3 DNA reads as TGTGCCAGCAGCCTCGGGCCCAAAGGAGGAGCTTTCTTT. Translation: CASSLGPKGGAFF.

This chain links TRBV7-2 with TRBJ1-1, with D possibly being TRBD1 (5 bases). Germline V gene data show CDR1 as SGHTA and CDR2 as FQGNSA. The CDR3 is 15 amino acids. Trimming cost V 5 bases and J 6 bases, with 19 bases left between them. In DNA form, the CDR3 reads TGTGCCAGCAGCCCTTTGTTCGGGACGGTTGCTGAAGCTTTCTTT. Translation gives CASSPLFGTVAEAFF.

Here the CDR3 DNA reads TGTGCCAGCAGCGTAGCGGGGTCCAAAGAGACCCAGTACTTC. It translates to CASSVAGSKETQYF. The V gene is TRBV9, the J gene TRBJ2-5; D is perhaps TRBD2 (5 bases). The CDR3 length is 14 residues. Germline V lookup: CDR1 SGDLS, CDR2 YYNGEE. Trimming took off 0 bases at V and 3 bases at J, with 9 bases between the two ends.

V gene TRBV7-2 combines with J gene TRBJ2-1; tentative D call: TRBD2 (5 bases). This CDR3 comprises 16 residues. V lost 3 bases and J lost 1, with 13 bases in between. Germline assignment: CDR1 SGHTA and CDR2 FQGNSA. The chain's CDR3 is CASSFTGSESYNEQFF. CDR3 nucleotide sequence: TGTGCCAGCAGCTTCACGGGTAGCGAATCCTACAATGAGCAGTTCTTC.

The chain couples TRBV29-1 to TRBJ2-3, with 8 positions matching TRBD1. The CDR3 has 15 amino acids. The germline V gene has CDR1 SQVTM and CDR2 ANQGSEA. V dropped 5 bases and J dropped 0; count of bases not matched to a gene: 7. CDR3 DNA sequence: TGCAGCGTTCCAAGGGACAGGAGGAGCACAGATACGCAGTATTTT. Translated, it gives CSVPRDRRSTDTQYF.

The chain combines TRBV7-2 with TRBJ2-7; maybe TRBD1 (5 bases). The CDR3 covers 12 residues. Germline-derived CDR1 and CDR2 are SGHTA and FQGNSA. The V gene lost 5 bases and the J gene lost 4 bases, with 9 bases spanning the gap. CDR3 nucleotides: TGTGCCAGCAGCACCAGGGCTTACGAGCAGTACTTC. Protein sequence: CASSTRAYEQYF.

The V and J genes are TRBV28 and TRBJ2-3; D is possibly TRBD2 (5 bases). The CDR3 runs to 16 residues. V dropped 5 bases and J dropped 2 bases, with 17 bases sitting between them. Germline V gene sequence: CDR1 MDHEN, CDR2 SYDVKM. In DNA, the CDR3 is TGTGCCAGCAGTCCACCTAGCCCATACGACACAGATACGCAGTATTTT. Residues: CASSPPSPYDTDTQYF.